The 30 T cell receptor beta chains below were found in one sample sequenced in a study of T-cell reconstitution after alpha-beta-depleted transplantation in children (dated by TCRdb to 2016 to 2017). The treatment or condition label on this specimen signifies: allogeneic hematopoietic cell transplantation with graft depleted of TCRalphabeta T cells and CD19 B cells. Library construction relied on PCR. Sequencer: Illumina HiSeq 2500. TCR libraries were prepared with molecular barcoding, using unique molecular identifiers to normalize TCRbeta repertoire quantification. Through fastp at Q25 and MiXCR, TCRdb rebuilt clones from the public reads, retaining in-frame beta chains. Each entry merges the rows of one CDR3 protein and shows their most common DNA and genes. The sample table lists approximately 650,000 distinct CDR3 sequences, approximately 14% of them with a count of one. The ten top clones hold about 0.79% of the sample.

Sequencing used PBMCs, obtained before TCRalphabeta/CD19-depleted stem cell transplant. The receptors here all came from a girl aged 2 to 9 with congenital amegakaryocytic thrombocytopenia, due to receive a stem cell transplant.

On this clonotype itself: This may stem from a read error, because a much larger clone lies one nucleotide away. This sequence joins TRBV10-3 and TRBJ2-1; D assignment may be TRBD1 or TRBD2 (6 bases each). This CDR3 comprises 14 residues. CDR1 is ENHRY and CDR2 is SYGVKD in the germline V gene. The CDR3 nucleotides read TGTGCCATCAGGGCCGGGGGCTCCTACGATGAGCAGTTCTTC. Amino acids: CAIRAGGSYDEQFF.

This clonotype was seen a handful of times. With a much larger clone just one base away, this may be a read error. The gene calls are TRBV12-3 or TRBV12-4 and TRBJ2-7; 11 bases fit TRBD1. J lost 3 bases, V lost 5 bases, and 3 bases had no gene match. This CDR3 is 14 amino acids long. CDR3 DNA: TGTGCCAGCAGTGCCGGGACAGGGGGCTACGAGCAGTACTTC. Its translation: CASSAGTGGYEQYF.

This clonotype was counted a few times. V and J are TRBV6-5 and TRBJ2-1; D unclear. The germline V gene has CDR1 MNHEY and CDR2 SVGAGI. Between the trimmed V and J ends, which lost 2 bases and 1 base, there was a span of 6 bases. The CDR3 has 14 residues. This CDR3 reads CASSYGPSYNEQFF. CDR3 coding DNA: TGTGCCAGCAGTTACGGCCCGTCCTACAATGAGCAGTTCTTC.

This chain joins TRBV7-2 and TRBJ2-5; D possibly corresponds to TRBD1 (5 bases). Between the trimmed V and J ends, which lost 1 base and 5 bases, there was a span of 11 bases. Germline V gene data show CDR1 as SGHTA and CDR2 as FQGNSA. There are 14 residues in the CDR3. For the CDR3, the DNA is TGTGCCAGCAGCTTAGGGGGCGCTTTTGAGACCCAGTACTTC. Translated: CASSLGGAFETQYF.

The chain employs TRBV10-3 and TRBJ2-5, with TRBD1 identical over 10 bases. V gave up 6 bases and J gave up 2 bases; unmatched junction bases: 9. The length of the CDR3 is 16 residues. Germline-derived CDR1 and CDR2 are ENHRY and SYGVKD. Here the CDR3 reads CAISEGDRGPQETQYF. CDR3 DNA sequence: TGTGCCATCAGCGAGGGAGACAGGGGGCCTCAAGAGACCCAGTACTTC.

There are a few counts of this clonotype. The V and J genes are TRBV5-1 and TRBJ2-1, with TRBD2 identical over 10 bases. The CDR3 has 15 amino acids. Trimming cost V 6 bases and J 3 bases; bases outside gene matches: 6. The V gene's germline CDR1 is SGHRS and CDR2 YFSETQ. CDR3 loop: CASIPGTSVYNEQFF. CDR3 DNA sequence: TGCGCCAGCATTCCCGGGACTAGCGTCTACAATGAGCAGTTCTTC.

This chain joins TRBV7-2 and TRBJ2-2; D is undetermined. V lost 1 base, J lost 3 bases, and 9 bases lay in between. The CDR3 sequence is 15 residues long. Germline assignment: CDR1 SGHTA and CDR2 FQGNSA. The CDR3 protein is CASSLVATHTGELFF. CDR3 DNA sequence: TGTGCCAGCAGCTTAGTCGCAACACACACCGGGGAGCTGTTTTTT.

This clonotype was detected many times. The rearrangement uses TRBV15 and TRBJ2-1, with D tentatively TRBD2 (6 bases). Between the trimmed V and J ends, which lost 0 bases and 7 bases, there was a span of 19 bases. The CDR3 is 17 amino acids. CDR1 is LNHNV, CDR2 YYDKDF, per germline (reference sequence). CDR3 in DNA: TGTGCCACCAGCAGAGATCTCTTAACGGGAGCTAGGAATGAGCAGTTCTTC. This codes for CATSRDLLTGARNEQFF.

Many counts were recorded for this clonotype. V usage is TRBV5-1 and J usage is TRBJ2-2, with D possibly TRBD1 on 6 matching bases. Germline CDR1 SGHRS, CDR2 YFSETQ. V was clipped by 4 bases and J by 3 bases, with 16 bases between them. The CDR3 is 16 amino acids. The CDR3 is CASSVTGTPDTGELFF. The CDR3 nucleotides read TGCGCCAGCAGCGTCACCGGGACACCGGACACCGGGGAGCTGTTTTTT.

This clonotype occurred a few times. The CDR3 nucleotides are TGTGCCAGCAGCTTACGAAGACTTGGCGGAGCCGGGGAGCTGTTTTTT. Its translation is CASSLRRLGGAGELFF. The chain is built from TRBV7-6 and TRBJ2-2; D ambiguous. V lost 2 bases, J lost 6 bases, and 16 bases lay in between. Germline V lookup: CDR1 SGHVS, CDR2 FNYEAQ. The length of the CDR3 is 16 residues.

CDR3 sequence reads: CASSPGLAGLWEQYF. The CDR3 bases are TGCGCCAGCAGTCCCGGACTAGCGGGGCTCTGGGAGCAGTACTTC. This chain joins TRBV5-1 and TRBJ2-7, with 12 nucleotides matching TRBD2. V lost 5 bases, J lost 7 bases, and 10 bases stayed unmatched. CDR3 length: 15 amino acids. Germline loops: CDR1 SGHRS, CDR2 YFSETQ.

This clonotype appeared many times. The J gene is TRBJ2-1, the V gene TRBV5-1; 9 bases map to TRBD2. The V gene's germline CDR1 is SGHRS and CDR2 YFSETQ. Trimming at V came to 2 bases and at J to 4 bases, leaving 7 bases not matched to a gene. CDR3 size: 16 residues. CDR3 sequence: CASSFAAGGYYNEQFF. CDR3 DNA: TGCGCCAGCAGCTTCGCCGCGGGAGGGTATTACAATGAGCAGTTCTTC.

This clonotype was detected only a few times. The CDR3 DNA is TGTGCCAGCAGCCAAGGGATCCAGAATGAGCAGTTCTTC. Protein sequence: CASSQGIQNEQFF. The V and J genes are TRBV3-1 and TRBJ2-1; D is unresolved. The CDR3 loop spans 13 amino acids. V lost 1 base and J lost 7, with 8 bases in between. Germline CDR1 LGHDT, CDR2 YNNKEL (reference sequence).

This clonotype occurred a few times. This sequence joins TRBV5-1 and TRBJ2-7; D is perhaps TRBD1 (7 bases). Deletions cut 0 bases from V and 3 bases from J, with 13 bases between. Germline V gene sequence: CDR1 SGHRS, CDR2 YFSETQ. The CDR3 has 15 amino acids. The CDR3 loop is CASSLEAGQIYEQYF. DNA for the CDR3: TGCGCCAGCAGCTTGGAGGCGGGACAGATCTACGAGCAGTACTTC.

To note about this clonotype: It may be a read error: a sequence one base away is much more abundant. J is TRBJ2-7 and V is TRBV29-1; no definite D call. The germline gives CDR1 SQVTM, CDR2 ANQGSEA. The CDR3 length is 14 residues. The CDR3 is CNAGLLLGSNEQYF. CDR3 DNA sequence: TGCAACGCCGGTCTCCTGCTAGGATCCAACGAGCAGTACTTC.

V gene TRBV6-1 combines with J gene TRBJ1-1; no clear D gene. Germline CDR1 MNHNS, CDR2 SASEGT. V lost 7 bases and J 1 base, leaving 13 bases between the germline ends. This CDR3 comprises 14 residues. Here the CDR3 DNA reads TGTGCCAGCAAAATCTGGGATACGAACACTGAAGCTTTCTTT. This sequence encodes CASKIWDTNTEAFF.

This clonotype was seen ten or more times. The chain joins TRBV5-1 to TRBJ2-7, with 11 bases identical to TRBD1. Losses at the gene ends were 4 bases for V and 4 bases for J; bases not matched to a gene: 7. Germline assignment: CDR1 SGHRS and CDR2 YFSETQ. The CDR3 has 15 amino acids. This CDR3 is CASSQTGTGGYEQYF. The CDR3 nucleotides are TGCGCCAGCAGCCAAACCGGGACAGGGGGATACGAGCAGTACTTC.

The chain employs TRBV24-1 and TRBJ1-5; the D is unclear. The CDR3 extends over 17 amino acids. The V end was cut by 4 bases, the J end by 0 bases, with 15 bases between. Germline V gene lookup returns CDR1 KGHDR and CDR2 SFDVKD. The CDR3: CATSDPSTGDSNQPQHF. The DNA for the CDR3 is TGTGCCACCAGTGACCCTTCTACTGGGGATAGCAATCAGCCCCAGCATTTT.

The CDR3 here is CASSYVRGRNTGELFF. CDR3 DNA: TGTGCCAGCAGTTACGTAAGGGGGCGTAACACCGGGGAGCTGTTTTTT. The rearrangement links TRBV6-5 to TRBJ2-2; 7 positions match TRBD1. This CDR3 comprises 16 residues. CDR1 is MNHEY, CDR2 SVGAGI, per germline. J lost 2 bases, V lost 2 bases, and 5 bases had no gene match.

This clonotype was seen repeatedly, ten times or more. The V and J genes are TRBV5-1 and TRBJ2-7, with 8 bases identical to TRBD2. Trimming removed 4 bases from V and 2 bases from J; junction bases left unmatched: 5. The CDR3 runs 14 residues. The germline CDR1 and CDR2 sequences are SGHRS and YFSETQ. Here the CDR3 reads CASSVSGTAYEQYF. DNA for the CDR3: TGCGCCAGCAGCGTTAGCGGGACCGCCTACGAGCAGTACTTC.

J is TRBJ2-3 and V is TRBV14; unclear D gene. The length of the CDR3 is 14 residues. Trimming pared 1 base from V and 2 bases from J, leaving 7 bases between. Per the germline V gene, CDR1 is SGHDN and CDR2 is FVKESK. The CDR3 sequence is CASSQGRNTDTQYF. CDR3 nucleotides: TGTGCCAGCAGCCAAGGGCGAAACACAGATACGCAGTATTTT.

This clonotype was seen repeatedly, ten times or more. The chain links TRBV12-3 or TRBV12-4 to TRBJ2-1, with TRBD1 as a possible D gene (6 bases). V lost 0 bases and J 3 bases, leaving 9 bases between the germline ends. The CDR3 contains 15 residues. The CDR3 here is CASSLARTVYNEQFF. The CDR3 DNA reads TGTGCCAGCAGTTTAGCCCGGACAGTCTACAATGAGCAGTTCTTC.

In this sample, this clonotype turned up a few times. CDR3 bases: TGTGCCAGCAGAGGAGGGACAGGGGCGGGCAATGAGCAGTTCTTC. This codes for CASRGGTGAGNEQFF. The J gene is TRBJ2-1, the V gene TRBV5-6, with 10 bases matching TRBD1. V dropped 5 bases and J dropped 6; count of bases not matched to a gene: 8. This CDR3 has 15 amino acids. The germline CDR1 and CDR2 sequences are SGHDT and YYEEEE.

The V and J genes are TRBV6-2 or TRBV6-3 and TRBJ2-1; D gene uncertain. The CDR3 covers 15 residues. V was pared by 5 bases and J by 0 bases, with 11 bases between. Germline V gene lookup returns CDR1 MNHEY and CDR2 SVGEGT. The CDR3 DNA reads as TGTGCCAGCAGTACCCCGAAGAGCTCCTACAATGAGCAGTTCTTC. Translating it yields CASSTPKSSYNEQFF.

This clonotype appeared a single time. This rearrangement joins TRBV28 to TRBJ1-2; TRBD1 matches 7 bases. Germline trimming cut 5 bases from V and 4 bases from J; bases unmatched to any gene: 10. Germline CDR1 reads MDHEN; CDR2 reads SYDVKM. This CDR3 spans 15 amino acids. This CDR3 is CASSPGTAETYGYTF. CDR3 nucleotides: TGTGCCAGCAGTCCCGGGACAGCCGAAACCTATGGCTACACCTTC.

This clonotype was found many times. This sequence joins TRBV15 and TRBJ2-1; TRBD2 agrees at 10 bases. The CDR3 extends over 16 amino acids. Germline CDR1 reads LNHNV; CDR2 reads YYDKDF (reference sequence). V lost 6 bases and J lost 2; bases outside the gene matches: 7. The CDR3 sequence is CATRIIAGGPYNEQFF. In nucleotides, the CDR3 is TGTGCCACCAGGATAATAGCGGGAGGTCCCTACAATGAGCAGTTCTTC.

The rearrangement uses TRBV12-3 or TRBV12-4 and TRBJ2-1; D could derive from TRBD1 or TRBD2 (5 bases each). The CDR3 is made up of 15 amino acids. Deletions cut 5 bases from V and 2 bases from J, with 13 bases between. The CDR3 nucleotides are TGTGCCAGCAGTATGGGGCGGGCAGCCTACAATGAGCAGTTCTTC. Amino acids: CASSMGRAAYNEQFF.

This clonotype showed up many times. The genes are TRBV20-1 and TRBJ2-4, with no clear D. Looked up from germline, CDR1 is DFQATT and CDR2 is SNEGSKA (reference sequence). The CDR3 runs to 13 residues. V gave up 3 bases and J gave up 1 base, with 7 bases separating them. The DNA of the CDR3 is TGCAGTGCTAGGTCTAGGGCCAAAAACATTCAGTACTTC. Translation gives CSARSRAKNIQYF.

This clonotype appeared a few times. The V and J genes are TRBV29-1 and TRBJ2-7, with D uncertain. V was shortened by 1 base and J by 6 bases, with 10 bases between the two germline ends. Germline lookup yields CDR1 SQVTM and CDR2 ANQGSEA. The CDR3 contains 12 residues. CDR3 sequence (DNA): TGCAGCGTTGAAGTCGAGGTGAGCGAGCAGTACTTC. Translated: CSVEVEVSEQYF.

The rearrangement joins TRBV11-2 to TRBJ2-1; 12 positions match TRBD2. V dropped 5 bases and J dropped 9; count of bases not matched to a gene: 8. CDR3 size: 15 residues. Germline V gives CDR1 SGHAT, CDR2 FQNNGV. This CDR3 is CASSPGLAGTGEQFF. The CDR3 region has the DNA TGTGCCAGCAGCCCAGGACTAGCGGGAACGGGTGAGCAGTTCTTC. The full variable domain, in which reference TRBV11-2 and TRBJ2-1 provide the parts outside the CDR3, is EAGVAQSPRYKIIEKRQSVAFWCNPISGHATLYWYQQILGQGPKLLIQFQNNGVVDDSQLPKDRFSAERLKGVDSTLKIQPAKLEDSAVYLCASSPGLAGTGEQFFGPGTRLTVL.